This paragraph covers one T cell receptor (beta chain) sequence. The antigen is not known. General observations from the study: Tumor memory CD4+ T cell TCR gene usage clustered with blood and lymph node memory CD4+ cells and lymph node naive CD4+ cells.

CD4+CD45RO+CD25- cells were isolated as memory CD4+ T cells. TCRdb fed the 5' RACE reads into MiXCR, producing one record per CDR3 protein. The sample has fewer than 40,000 distinct CDR3 sequences, 24% seen once; the top ten hold approximately 4.3%. V was cut by 1 base and J by 13 bases, with 18 bases left in between. This CDR3 spans 13 amino acids. The germline V gene encodes CDR1 GTSNPN and CDR2 SVGIG (reference sequence). The sequence was collected from a female donor with breast cancer. Sequencing was carried out using memory CD4+ T cells sorted from blood. The subset: memory CD4+ T cells, CD4+CD45RO+CD25-. The chain couples TRBV30 to TRBJ2-3; D gene ambiguous. The CDR3 is CAWSEVGLRTKYF. Here the CDR3 DNA reads TGTGCCTGGAGTGAGGTGGGGTTGAGAACGAAGTATTTT.